Below, 2 T cell receptor beta chains from the same sample are listed, as sequenced in a study of T cells in Graves' hyperthyroidism and ophthalmopathy. Using RNA transcripts as the source, TCR beta CDR3 regions were amplified. HTBI primers were used for first-round RT-PCR of the TCR CDR3. TCRdb used MiXCR to reprocess the multiplex PCR reads, holding one entry per CDR3 protein. The sample carries about 560,000 distinct CDR3 sequences, about half recorded once. Sequenced sample: peripheral blood or thyroid tissue (not recorded which). Receptor source: a young woman with Graves' hyperthyroidism.

This clonotype was recorded at least ten times. The chain links TRBV20-1 to TRBJ2-5, with D hard to call. This CDR3 region has 11 residues. Germline V lookup: CDR1 DFQATT, CDR2 SNEGSKA (reference sequence). Trimming removed 6 bases at V and 5 bases at J, with 10 bases between. CDR3 sequence (DNA): TGCAGTGCGCCCTTTACCGAGACCCAGTACTTC. The encoded protein is CSAPFTETQYF.

This clonotype came up many times. This chain joins TRBV2 and TRBJ1-2; D uncertain. The CDR3 is 10 residues long. The germline V gene has CDR1 SNHLY and CDR2 FYNNEI. V was shortened by 9 bases and J by 6 bases, with 8 bases between the two germline ends. DNA of the CDR3: TGTGCCAGGGACCTTGATGGCTACACCTTC. This encodes CARDLDGYTF. Variable domain in full (rest from reference TRBV2 and TRBJ1-2): EPEVTQTPSHQVTQMGQEVILRCVPISNHLYFYWYRQILGQKVEFLVSFYNNEISEKSEIFDDQFSVERPDGSNFTLKIRSTKLEDSAMYFCARDLDGYTFGSGTRLTVV.